Each of the 31 T cell receptor beta chains below was sequenced from the same sample in a study of Ad26.COV2.S vaccination and SARS-CoV-2 variants. Sequenced by immunoSEQ multiplex PCR; TCRdb stores in-frame clones only, minus some. This table holds 350,000 to 400,000 clones, approximately 91% found once. Specified treatment: over 15 received Ad26.COV2.S at low or high dose, single or two shots; about 5 received placebo; per-sample allocation not given. All samples were drawn on day 63, counting from the first vaccine or placebo injection. This specimen consisted of peripheral blood, obtained in a trial of Ad26.COV2.S vaccine versus placebo. Receptors originate from a person aged 18 to 59 who received the Ad26.COV2.S COVID-19 vaccine or a placebo.

The V gene is TRBV19, the J gene TRBJ1-1; 8 bases map to TRBD1. Germline CDR1 reads LNHDA; CDR2 reads SQIVND (reference sequence). The V gene end was trimmed by 8 bases and the J gene end by 1 base; junction bases not matched to a gene: 6. This CDR3 contains 14 residues. The CDR3 DNA is TGTGCCAGTGGACAACAGGGGGAGAACACTGAAGCTTTCTTT. Translating gives CASGQQGENTEAFF.

This chain joins TRBV4-1 and TRBJ2-7; the match to TRBD2 covers 8 bases. This CDR3 has 15 amino acids. V was clipped by 4 bases and J by 3 bases; unmatched bases: 8. The V gene's germline CDR1 is MGHRA and CDR2 YSYEKL. CDR3: CASSPLAGTHYEQYF. The DNA for the CDR3 is TGCGCCAGCAGCCCGTTAGCGGGGACTCACTACGAGCAGTACTTC.

The chain is built from TRBV27 and TRBJ2-1, with D uncertain. The CDR3 spans 17 residues. In germline, CDR1 is MNHEY, CDR2 SMNVEV (reference sequence). V lost 3 bases and J 8 bases, leaving 23 bases between the germline ends. Here the CDR3 reads CASSLYQPLKNTDEQFF. As DNA, the CDR3 is TGTGCCAGCAGTTTGTACCAGCCACTAAAGAATACAGATGAGCAGTTCTTC.

This chain uses TRBV5-1 with TRBJ2-1, with 12 bases fitting TRBD2. V was pared by 1 base and J by 4 bases, with 6 bases of the junction left unmatched. Germline V gene data show CDR1 as SGHRS and CDR2 as YFSETQ. The CDR3 has 17 residues. CDR3 in DNA: TGCGCCAGCAGCTTGACCGGACTAGCGGGGCCATACAATGAGCAGTTCTTC. It specifies CASSLTGLAGPYNEQFF.

The genes are TRBV4-2 and TRBJ2-1; 8 nucleotides agree with TRBD2. The CDR3 runs 14 residues. Germline V lookup: CDR1 LGHNA, CDR2 YNFKEQ. Trimming at V came to 0 bases and at J to 9 bases, leaving 4 bases not matched to a gene. CDR3 sequence reads: CASSQEDLAGEQFF. CDR3 nucleotides: TGTGCCAGCAGCCAAGAAGACCTAGCGGGTGAGCAGTTCTTC.

The chain links TRBV19 to TRBJ1-2, with 10 nucleotides matching TRBD1. The CDR3 totals 19 residues. The germline CDR1 and CDR2 sequences are LNHDA and SQIVND (reference sequence). Germline trimming cut 4 bases from V and 4 bases from J; bases unmatched to any gene: 18. The CDR3 is CASSTSIGTGDPYPYGYTF. CDR3 nucleotide sequence: TGTGCCAGTAGTACCTCTATCGGGACAGGGGATCCCTATCCCTATGGCTACACCTTC.

The rearrangement joins TRBV7-8 to TRBJ2-1, with TRBD2 matching over 7 bases. This CDR3 comprises 15 residues. Trimming removed 5 bases from V and 7 bases from J; junction bases left unmatched: 11. Germline V lookup: CDR1 SGHVS, CDR2 FQNEAQ. The CDR3 spells CASSPQRGPGNEQFF. DNA of the CDR3: TGTGCCAGCAGCCCCCAGCGGGGTCCCGGGAATGAGCAGTTCTTC.

V is TRBV6-6 and J is TRBJ1-5; D ambiguous. The CDR3 length is 14 residues. Germline V gene data show CDR1 as MNHNY and CDR2 as SVGAGI (reference sequence). Trimming took 6 bases from V and 6 from J, leaving 15 bases between them. The CDR3 DNA reads TGTGCCAGCAGCCCTTTGGAATCTGGTCAGCCCCAGCATTTT. This sequence encodes CASSPLESGQPQHF.

The chain employs TRBV19 and TRBJ1-1; D is uncertain. The CDR3 has 14 amino acids. V lost 7 bases and J 2 bases, leaving 14 bases between the germline ends. CDR1 and CDR2 from the germline V gene are LNHDA and SQIVND (reference sequence). The CDR3 spells CASKAVDTNTEAFF. CDR3 in DNA: TGTGCCAGTAAGGCAGTTGACACCAACACTGAAGCTTTCTTT.

The V and J genes are TRBV27 and TRBJ1-2, with 7 positions matching TRBD1. V dropped 4 bases and J dropped 4; count of bases not matched to a gene: 6. The germline V gene encodes CDR1 MNHEY and CDR2 SMNVEV (reference sequence). This CDR3 is 14 amino acids long. CDR3 protein: CASSSLGQPYGYTF. The CDR3 DNA is TGTGCCAGCAGTTCATTGGGACAGCCCTATGGCTACACCTTC.

This clone was observed a handful of times. This chain joins TRBV18 and TRBJ2-2; either TRBD1 or TRBD2 may fit D (5 bases each). This CDR3 comprises 16 residues. V gave up 2 bases and J gave up 3 bases, with 13 bases separating them. Germline loops: CDR1 KGHSH, CDR2 LQKENI. The CDR3 spells CASSPNQGRDTGELFF. The CDR3 coding sequence is TGTGCCAGCTCACCAAACCAGGGACGGGACACCGGGGAGCTGTTTTTT.

The genes are TRBV5-1 and TRBJ1-2; D gene unclear. Germline assignment: CDR1 SGHRS and CDR2 YFSETQ. The ends were cut back, 1 base at V and 2 bases at J, with 9 bases in the middle. The CDR3 has 14 amino acids. The CDR3 protein is CASSLMGSNYGYTF. As DNA, the CDR3 is TGCGCCAGCAGCTTGATGGGGAGCAACTATGGCTACACCTTC.

Remarks on this clone: Other DNA sequences in the same sample also yield this CDR3. The chain is built from TRBV13 and TRBJ2-1; perhaps TRBD1 as D (6 bases). This CDR3 comprises 13 residues. V lost 0 bases to trimming and J lost 7 bases, with 7 bases between them. Germline V gives CDR1 PRHDT, CDR2 FYEKMQ (reference sequence). In DNA, the CDR3 is TGTGCCAGCAGCTTAGGCAGGGGTAATGAGCAGTTCTTC. Translation: CASSLGRGNEQFF.

The genes are TRBV11-2 and TRBJ2-4, with 7 positions matching TRBD1. Trimming cost V 4 bases and J 4 bases; bases outside gene matches: 7. Germline V gene data show CDR1 as SGHAT and CDR2 as FQNNGV. This CDR3 has 15 amino acids. The CDR3 DNA follows: TGTGCCAGCAGCTGGGGGCCGGGACAGAAAAACATTCAGTACTTC. Its translation is CASSWGPGQKNIQYF.

The gene calls are TRBV5-1 and TRBJ1-3; D is undetermined. The CDR3 contains 16 residues. V lost 6 bases, J lost 0 bases, and 16 bases lay in between. Per the germline V gene, CDR1 is SGHRS and CDR2 is YFSETQ. CDR3 DNA: TGCGCCAGCAAAACGGAGCCGGGCCTCTCTGGAAACACCATATATTTT. Amino acid sequence: CASKTEPGLSGNTIYF.

The rearrangement uses TRBV6-1 and TRBJ1-1; D gene unclear. The V end lost 8 bases, the J end lost 0 bases, and 13 bases lay between the germline ends. Germline assignment: CDR1 MNHNS and CDR2 SASEGT. The CDR3 consists of 14 residues. The CDR3 sequence: CASRPRTLNTEAFF. The CDR3, as DNA: TGTGCCAGCCGACCCAGGACTTTGAACACTGAAGCTTTCTTT.

This chain links TRBV18 with TRBJ1-4; D is unclear. CDR1 is KGHSH, CDR2 LQKENI, per germline. The CDR3 is made up of 14 amino acids. V lost 3 bases and J lost 8, with 13 bases in between. The CDR3 reads CASSPADGEEKLFF. CDR3 bases: TGTGCCAGCTCACCGGCAGATGGTGAGGAAAAACTGTTTTTT.

A single count supports this clone. This sequence joins TRBV12-3 or TRBV12-4 and TRBJ2-3; D gene uncertain. The ends were cut back, 4 bases at V and 5 bases at J, with 4 bases in the middle. CDR3 size: 11 residues. The CDR3 nucleotides read TGTGCCAGCAGTTATCGAGATACGCAGTATTTT. Translation: CASSYRDTQYF.

This chain joins TRBV7-9 and TRBJ2-3; TRBD2 agrees at 7 bases. In germline, CDR1 is SEHNR, CDR2 FQNEAQ (reference sequence). The CDR3 loop spans 17 amino acids. Trimming removed 5 bases from V and 8 bases from J; junction bases left unmatched: 19. The CDR3 here is CASSPRVAAGIWGTQYF. As DNA, the CDR3 is TGTGCCAGCAGCCCCCGGGTGGCAGCGGGAATCTGGGGTACGCAGTATTTT.

V is TRBV3-1 (or the pseudogene TRBV3-2) and J is TRBJ1-3; D gene ambiguous. CDR3 length equals 15 residues. V lost 2 bases and J lost 0, with 8 bases in between. Looked up from germline, CDR1 is LGHDT and CDR2 is YNNKEL (reference sequence). The CDR3 nucleotides are TGTGCCAGCAGCCAATCGTCCTACTCTGGAAACACCATATATTTT. The encoded protein is CASSQSSYSGNTIYF.

V gene TRBV30 combines with J gene TRBJ1-2, with a possible D match to TRBD1 (6 bases). The germline V and J ends were trimmed by 3 bases and 4 bases, with 15 bases remaining between them. The CDR3 has 14 residues. CDR1 and CDR2 (germline): GTSNPN, SVGIG (reference sequence). CDR3 amino acids: CAWSSGVKSYGYTF. The CDR3 DNA reads TGTGCCTGGAGCTCAGGGGTAAAAAGCTATGGCTACACCTTC. The variable domain in full, completed from reference TRBV30 and TRBJ1-2, reads SQTIHQWPATLVQPVGSPLSLECTVEGTSNPNLYWYRQAAGRGLQLLFYSVGIGQISSEVPQNLSASRPQDRQFILSSKKLLLSDSGFYLCAWSSGVKSYGYTFGSGTRLTVV.

The J gene is TRBJ2-1, the V gene TRBV10-1, with 10 bases matching TRBD1. Germline-derived CDR1 and CDR2 are WNHNN and SYGVQD (reference sequence). This CDR3 has 13 amino acids. The ends lost 4 bases at V and 8 bases at J; junction bases unmatched: 2. Here the CDR3 DNA reads TGCGCCAGCAGTGGGGGACAGGGGCATGAGCAGTTCTTC. Translation: CASSGGQGHEQFF.

The CDR3 is CASSISGINEKLFF. CDR3 bases: TGTGCCAGTAGTATCTCAGGAATTAATGAAAAACTGTTTTTT. The V and J genes are TRBV19 and TRBJ1-4; D remains ambiguous. V lost 3 bases and J 4 bases, leaving 9 bases between the germline ends. This CDR3 comprises 14 residues. CDR1 and CDR2 from the germline V gene are LNHDA and SQIVND (reference sequence). Based on the CDR3 plus reference TRBV19 and TRBJ1-4, the full variable domain is DGGITQSPKYLFRKEGQNVTLSCEQNLNHDAMYWYRQDPGQGLRLIYYSQIVNDFQKGDIAEGYSVSREKKESFPLTVTSAQKNPTAFYLCASSISGINEKLFFGSGTQLSVL.

The rearrangement links TRBV5-6 to TRBJ2-3, with 8 positions matching TRBD2. Trimming cost V 4 bases and J 3 bases; bases outside gene matches: 13. Germline V CDR1 and CDR2: SGHDT, YYEEEE. The CDR3 is 17 amino acids. The CDR3 nucleotides read TGTGCCAGCAGCAGAGAAGTGCGGGGGGCCGAAACAGATACGCAGTATTTT. This sequence encodes CASSREVRGAETDTQYF.

The DNA for the CDR3 is TGTGCCAGCAGCCAAGTCACAGGTTCTGGGGCCAACGTCCTGACTTTC. It codes for CASSQVTGSGANVLTF. The V call is TRBV3-1 (or the pseudogene TRBV3-2), the J call TRBJ2-6, with D possibly TRBD1 on 5 matching bases. The CDR3 length is 16 residues. Germline lookup yields CDR1 LGHDT and CDR2 YNNKEL (reference sequence). Deletions cut 1 base from V and 1 base from J, with 8 bases between.

V is TRBV5-6 and J is TRBJ1-1, with D possibly being TRBD1 (5 bases). Trimming shortened V by 7 bases and J by 0 bases, and 13 bases separated the two germline ends. Germline V lookup: CDR1 SGHDT, CDR2 YYEEEE. The CDR3 loop spans 14 amino acids. CDR3 amino acids: CASARGGMNTEAFF. The CDR3 nucleotides are TGTGCCAGCGCTAGGGGCGGAATGAACACTGAAGCTTTCTTT.

CDR3 nucleotides: TGTGCCAGCAGCCATGGACAGGGAACAGATACGCAGTATTTT. Translation: CASSHGQGTDTQYF. The chain links TRBV5-4 to TRBJ2-3; TRBD1 aligns across 8 bases. V gave up 4 bases and J gave up 3 bases; unmatched junction bases: 4. The germline CDR1 and CDR2 sequences are SGHNT and YYREEE (reference sequence). The CDR3 runs 14 residues.

The V call is TRBV19, the J call TRBJ1-4; 7 bases agree with TRBD1. CDR3 size: 14 residues. V was pared by 8 bases and J by 7 bases, with 10 bases of the junction left unmatched. CDR1 is LNHDA and CDR2 is SQIVND in the germline V gene (reference sequence). CDR3 DNA: TGTGCCAGTGGACCTGGACAGGAGATTGAAAAACTGTTTTTT. Protein: CASGPGQEIEKLFF.

The chain is built from TRBV5-1 and TRBJ1-4; tentative D call: TRBD1 (6 bases). This CDR3 has 15 amino acids. Deletions cut 4 bases from V and 4 bases from J, with 14 bases between. Germline assignment: CDR1 SGHRS and CDR2 YFSETQ. The CDR3 here is CASSLGGASNEKLFF. For the CDR3, the DNA is TGCGCCAGCAGCCTGGGGGGGGCCAGTAATGAAAAACTGTTTTTT.

The chain recombines TRBV6-5 with TRBJ2-5; D unclear. V was cut by 2 bases and J by 5 bases, with 15 bases left in between. In germline, CDR1 is MNHEY, CDR2 SVGAGI. This CDR3 is 15 amino acids long. The CDR3 is CASSYRHIKGETQYF. DNA for the CDR3: TGTGCCAGCAGTTACAGACACATTAAGGGTGAGACCCAGTACTTC.

This clone was counted once. The chain links TRBV7-8 to TRBJ2-4; tentative D call: TRBD1 (8 bases). V was shortened by 1 base and J by 3 bases, with 16 bases between the two germline ends. CDR1 SGHVS and CDR2 FQNEAQ come from the germline V gene. This CDR3 has 17 amino acids. The chain's CDR3 is CASSLVAGGGGKNIQYF. CDR3 coding DNA: TGTGCCAGCAGCTTAGTCGCAGGGGGCGGGGGCAAAAACATTCAGTACTTC.